The 19 T cell receptor beta chains presented below share a single source sample, sequenced in a study of blood T cells in healthy people across ages. Together with a sample-barcoded 5' primer, a J-beta primer mix was included in a second PCR lasting about 7 to 11 cycles. In TCRdb, the 5' RACE reads were re-called with MiXCR into one record per CDR3 protein. Among some 1.5 million distinct CDR3 sequences listed, over 25% were seen once. Specimen: blood. Receptor source: a woman between 25 and 40 years old in good health.

The table lists this clonotype with a few counts. This chain connects TRBV7-9 to TRBJ2-1; 8 positions agree with TRBD1. CDR3 length: 15 residues. V dropped 3 bases and J dropped 6; count of bases not matched to a gene: 7. CDR1 SEHNR and CDR2 FQNEAQ come from the germline V gene (reference sequence). In DNA form, the CDR3 reads TGTGCCAGCAGCTTGACCGGGACAGGCCCCAATGAGCAGTTCTTC. As protein: CASSLTGTGPNEQFF.

The rearrangement uses TRBV27 and TRBJ2-7; 7 nucleotides match TRBD1. The CDR3 consists of 15 residues. The trim removed 5 bases at V and 6 bases at J, leaving 13 bases unmatched. Germline V gene lookup returns CDR1 MNHEY and CDR2 SMNVEV (reference sequence). The CDR3 is CASSDSGTVVTEQYF. DNA for the CDR3: TGTGCCAGCAGTGACTCCGGGACAGTGGTTACCGAGCAGTACTTC.

This clonotype was seen a few times. The chain uses TRBV7-2 and TRBJ1-2, with 7 bases identical to TRBD1. V lost 3 bases, J lost 7 bases, and 8 bases stayed unmatched. Germline CDR1 is SGHTA and CDR2 is FQGNSA. The CDR3 runs to 14 residues. Written as DNA, the CDR3 is TGTGCCAGCAGCTTCCCGGACAGGTTAGCTGGCTACACCTTC. This gives the protein CASSFPDRLAGYTF.

In its sample, this clonotype was seen a few times. The rearrangement links TRBV12-3 or TRBV12-4 to TRBJ2-5; 10 nucleotides line up with TRBD1. There are 14 residues in the CDR3. The V segment lost 10 bases and the J segment 5 bases; nucleotides outside the gene matches: 10. The CDR3 loop is CATPGGQGLETQYF. The CDR3 nucleotides read TGTGCCACCCCAGGGGGACAGGGGTTGGAGACCCAGTACTTC.

This chain joins TRBV6-1 and TRBJ2-7; the D call may be TRBD1 or TRBD2 (6 bases each). The CDR3 runs 16 residues. Germline V lookup: CDR1 MNHNS, CDR2 SASEGT. Trimming pared 4 bases from V and 3 bases from J, leaving 19 bases between. The CDR3 sequence is CASSGWGAGRGYEQYF. The CDR3, as DNA: TGTGCCAGCAGTGGATGGGGGGCCGGAAGGGGCTACGAGCAGTACTTC.

The rearrangement joins TRBV6-2 or TRBV6-3 to TRBJ2-1; D is perhaps TRBD1 (5 bases). Germline assignment: CDR1 MNHEY and CDR2 SVGEGT. V lost 6 bases and J lost 12, with 18 bases in between. There are 13 residues in the CDR3. This CDR3 reads CASRMDGPRGQFF. The CDR3 DNA reads TGTGCCAGCAGAATGGATGGCCCAAGGGGGCAGTTCTTC.

This clonotype was found many times. J is TRBJ2-7 and V is TRBV6-5; 9 positions match TRBD1. J gave up 1 base and V 7 bases, and 8 bases lay outside the gene matches. Looked up from germline, CDR1 is MNHEY and CDR2 is SVGAGI. The CDR3 has 15 amino acids. CDR3 region: CASTTEGTGSYEQYF. In nucleotides, the CDR3 is TGTGCCAGCACCACGGAGGGGACAGGGTCCTACGAGCAGTACTTC.

The chain uses TRBV18 and TRBJ2-1; unclear D gene. CDR1 and CDR2 (germline): KGHSH, LQKENI. The CDR3 totals 13 residues. V dropped 0 bases and J dropped 6 bases, with 6 bases sitting between them. CDR3 region: CASSPPLSNEQFF. For the CDR3, the DNA is TGTGCCAGCTCACCACCGTTAAGCAATGAGCAGTTCTTC. Complete variable domain (other parts from reference TRBV18 and TRBJ2-1): NAGVMQNPRHLVRRRGQEARLRCSPMKGHSHVYWYRQLPEEGLKFMVYLQKENIIDESGMPKERFSAEFPKEGPSILRIQQVVRGDSAAYFCASSPPLSNEQFFGPGTRLTVL.

With respect to this clonotype: A much larger clone is a single base away; this may be a read error. The CDR3, as DNA: TGCGCCAGCAGCGTGGCCGGGGGGAACAACGAGCAGTACTTC. It codes for CASSVAGGNNEQYF. The chain recombines TRBV5-1 with TRBJ2-4; TRBD2 matches at 7 bases. Near its end, the DNA agrees better with TRBJ2-7, so the J call may be wrong. CDR1 and CDR2 (germline): SGHRS, YFSETQ. There are 14 residues in the CDR3.

The chain couples TRBV20-1 to TRBJ2-1; D is perhaps TRBD2 (6 bases). V was shortened by 3 bases and J by 4 bases, with 10 bases between the two germline ends. The CDR3 sequence is 13 residues long. From germline, CDR1 is DFQATT and CDR2 SNEGSKA (reference sequence). In nucleotides, the CDR3 is TGCAGTGCTAGCGGGAGTTATTACAATGAGCAGTTCTTC. This gives the protein CSASGSYYNEQFF.

Turning to this clonotype: Germline is not matched at one junction end, which may reflect a read error. The chain joins TRBV6-6 to TRBJ2-4, with a tentative D call TRBD2 (6 bases). The DNA matches TRBJ2-7 better at its end, which makes the J call doubtful. The CDR3 is 10 residues long. Germline loops: CDR1 MNHNY, CDR2 SVGAGI (reference sequence). CDR3 residues: CTSGSHEQYF. The CDR3 DNA reads TGTACCAGCGGGTCGCACGAGCAGTACTTC.

The rearrangement uses TRBV3-1 and TRBJ1-2; D perhaps matches TRBD1 (6 bases). Trimming pared 6 bases from V and 8 bases from J, leaving 13 bases between. Germline lookup yields CDR1 LGHDT and CDR2 YNNKEL (reference sequence). The CDR3 is 12 amino acids. The CDR3 coding sequence is TGTGCCAGCAGTCTAACAGGGATCGGCTACACCTTC. Its translation is CASSLTGIGYTF.

The J gene is TRBJ2-5, the V gene TRBV20-1; 13 nucleotides agree with TRBD2. Germline CDR1 and CDR2: DFQATT and SNEGSKA (reference sequence). The CDR3 spans 15 residues. V gave up 6 bases and J gave up 2 bases; unmatched junction bases: 6. This CDR3 is CSAKGLAGPQETQYF. The CDR3 region has the DNA TGCAGTGCCAAGGGACTAGCGGGGCCGCAAGAGACCCAGTACTTC.

This clonotype has a handful of counts. The rearrangement uses TRBV4-1 and TRBJ2-1, with a weak D call TRBD2 (5 bases). Trimming left V 1 base short and J 3 bases short, with 10 bases between. Germline CDR1 and CDR2: MGHRA and YSYEKL. This CDR3 comprises 15 residues. CDR3: CASSQVPSSYNEQFF. In DNA, the CDR3 is TGCGCCAGCAGCCAAGTCCCTAGCAGCTACAATGAGCAGTTCTTC.

About this clonotype itself: It may be a read error: a sequence one base away is much more abundant. This sequence joins TRBV20-1 and TRBJ2-4; 7 bases match TRBD2. Per germline, CDR1 DFQATT and CDR2 SNEGSKA (reference sequence). The CDR3 covers 12 residues. The CDR3 reads CRASYGRNIQYF. The CDR3 coding sequence is TGCAGGGCTAGCTACGGGAGGAACATTCAGTACTTC.

The rearrangement uses TRBV15 and TRBJ2-2; 11 positions match TRBD2. Germline V gives CDR1 LNHNV, CDR2 YYDKDF (reference sequence). The CDR3 runs to 15 residues. V lost 3 bases, J lost 5 bases, and 2 bases stayed unmatched. Here the CDR3 reads CATSRVAGGTGELFF. Written as DNA, the CDR3 is TGTGCCACCAGCAGGGTAGCGGGAGGGACCGGGGAGCTGTTTTTT.

The genes are TRBV24-1 and TRBJ2-2, with 9 bases matching TRBD1. The CDR3 has 16 residues. Germline V gene sequence: CDR1 KGHDR, CDR2 SFDVKD. V was clipped by 3 bases and J by 4 bases; unmatched bases: 5. CDR3 amino acids: CATSDAGTGITGELFF. The CDR3 DNA is TGTGCCACCAGTGATGCCGGGACAGGGATCACCGGGGAGCTGTTTTTT.

A note on this clonotype: The CDR3 ends on some other residue instead of the conserved phenylalanine or tryptophan, so this is likely a read error. The chain has TRBV19 and TRBJ1-1; no reliable D call. V gave up 4 bases and J gave up 0 bases, with 9 bases separating them. The germline gives CDR1 LNHDA, CDR2 SQIVND (reference sequence). The CDR3 is 14 amino acids. Here the CDR3 reads CASSTGTMNTEAFL. CDR3 DNA: TGTGCCAGTAGTACGGGAACAATGAACACTGAAGCTTTCTTG.

This clonotype was found a few times. The gene calls are TRBV12-5 and TRBJ1-6; D not certain. Germline CDR1 reads LGHNT; CDR2 reads FRNRAP. V lost 1 base to trimming and J lost 9 bases, with 7 bases between them. This CDR3 has 13 residues. The CDR3 loop is CASGLELSSPLHF. CDR3 nucleotide sequence: TGTGCTAGTGGTTTGGAGCTAAGTTCACCCCTCCACTTT. Complete variable domain (other parts from reference TRBV12-5 and TRBJ1-6): DARVTQTPRHKVTEMGQEVTMRCQPILGHNTVFWYRQTMMQGLELLAYFRNRAPLDDSGMPKDRFSAEMPDATLATLKIQPSEPRDSAVYFCASGLELSSPLHFGNGTRLTVT.